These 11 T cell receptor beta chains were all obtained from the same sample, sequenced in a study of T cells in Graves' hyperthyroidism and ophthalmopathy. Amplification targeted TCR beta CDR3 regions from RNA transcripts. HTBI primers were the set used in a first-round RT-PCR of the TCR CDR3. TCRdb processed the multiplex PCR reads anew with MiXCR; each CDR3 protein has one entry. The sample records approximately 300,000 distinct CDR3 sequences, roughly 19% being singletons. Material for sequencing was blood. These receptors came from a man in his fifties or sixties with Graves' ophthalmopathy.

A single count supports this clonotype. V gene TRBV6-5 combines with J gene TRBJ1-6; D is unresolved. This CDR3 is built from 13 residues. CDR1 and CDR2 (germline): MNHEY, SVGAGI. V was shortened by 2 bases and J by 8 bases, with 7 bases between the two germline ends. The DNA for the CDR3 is TGTGCCAGCAGTTACATCCGGGATTCACCCCTCCACTTT. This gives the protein CASSYIRDSPLHF.

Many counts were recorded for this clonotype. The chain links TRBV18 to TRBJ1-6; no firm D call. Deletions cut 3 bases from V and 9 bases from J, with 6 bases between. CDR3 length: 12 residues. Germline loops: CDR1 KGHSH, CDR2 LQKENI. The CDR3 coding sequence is TGTGCCAGCTCACCGGAGTCTTCACCCCTCCACTTT. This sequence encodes CASSPESSPLHF. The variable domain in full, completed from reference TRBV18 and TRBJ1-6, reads NAGVMQNPRHLVRRRGQEARLRCSPMKGHSHVYWYRQLPEEGLKFMVYLQKENIIDESGMPKERFSAEFPKEGPSILRIQQVVRGDSAAYFCASSPESSPLHFGNGTRLTVT.

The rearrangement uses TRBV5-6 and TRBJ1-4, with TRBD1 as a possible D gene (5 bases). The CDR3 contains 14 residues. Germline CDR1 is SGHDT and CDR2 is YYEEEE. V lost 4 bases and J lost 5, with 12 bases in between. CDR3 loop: CASSTGGGNEKLFF. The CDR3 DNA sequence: TGTGCCAGCAGCACGGGGGGAGGGAATGAAAAACTGTTTTTT.

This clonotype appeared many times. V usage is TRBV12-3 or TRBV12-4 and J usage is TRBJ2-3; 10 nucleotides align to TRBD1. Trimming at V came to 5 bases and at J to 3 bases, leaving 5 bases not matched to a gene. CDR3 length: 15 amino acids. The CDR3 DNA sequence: TGTGCCAGCAGTGGGGGACAGGGGAGGACAGATACGCAGTATTTT. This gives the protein CASSGGQGRTDTQYF.

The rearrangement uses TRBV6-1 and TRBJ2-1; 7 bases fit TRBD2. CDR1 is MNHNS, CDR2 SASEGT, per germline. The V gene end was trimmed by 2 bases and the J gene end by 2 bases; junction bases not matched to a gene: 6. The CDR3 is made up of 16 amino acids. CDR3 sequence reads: CASSERLAAAYNEQFF. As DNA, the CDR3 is TGTGCCAGCAGTGAACGGCTAGCGGCCGCCTACAATGAGCAGTTCTTC.

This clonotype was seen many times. The CDR3 is CASKTNRLYEQYF. DNA of the CDR3: TGTGCCAGCAAGACAAATCGCCTGTACGAGCAGTACTTC. This chain uses TRBV11-2 with TRBJ2-7; D is undetermined. From germline, CDR1 is SGHAT and CDR2 FQNNGV. The CDR3 has 13 residues. The V end lost 7 bases, the J end lost 4 bases, and 14 bases lay between the germline ends.

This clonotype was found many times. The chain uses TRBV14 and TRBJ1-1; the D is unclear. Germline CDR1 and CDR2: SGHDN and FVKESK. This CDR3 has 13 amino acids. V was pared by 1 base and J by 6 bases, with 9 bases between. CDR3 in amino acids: CASSQGAQAEAFF. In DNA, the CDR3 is TGTGCCAGCAGCCAAGGAGCCCAGGCTGAAGCTTTCTTT.

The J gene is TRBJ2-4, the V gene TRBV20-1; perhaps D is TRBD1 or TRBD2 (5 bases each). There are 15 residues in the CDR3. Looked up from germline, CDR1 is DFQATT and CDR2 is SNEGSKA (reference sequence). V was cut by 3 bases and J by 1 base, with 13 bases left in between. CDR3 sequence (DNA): TGCAGTGCTAGTGCCTCCGGGGCGGCCAAAAACATTCAGTACTTC. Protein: CSASASGAAKNIQYF.

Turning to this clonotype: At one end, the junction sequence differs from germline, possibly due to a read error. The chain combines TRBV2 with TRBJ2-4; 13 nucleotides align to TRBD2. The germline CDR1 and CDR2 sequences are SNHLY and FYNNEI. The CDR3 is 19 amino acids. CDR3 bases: TGTGCCAGCAGTGAAAGGACTAGCGGGAGAGGGGGGGGCAAACACATTCAGTACTTC. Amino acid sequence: CASSERTSGRGGGKHIQYF.

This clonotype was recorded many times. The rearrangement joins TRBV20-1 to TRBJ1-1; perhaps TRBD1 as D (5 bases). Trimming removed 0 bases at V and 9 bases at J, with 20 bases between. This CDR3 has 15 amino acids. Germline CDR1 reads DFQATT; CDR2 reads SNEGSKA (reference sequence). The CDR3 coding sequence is TGCAGTGCTAGAGATTGGGTCCCAGGGTCGATCAAAGCTTTCTTT. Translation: CSARDWVPGSIKAFF.

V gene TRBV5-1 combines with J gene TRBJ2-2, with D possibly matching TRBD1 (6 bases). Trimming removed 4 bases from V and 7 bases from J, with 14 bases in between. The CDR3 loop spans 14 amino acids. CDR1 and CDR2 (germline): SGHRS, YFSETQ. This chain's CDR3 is CASSIGQHSGELFF. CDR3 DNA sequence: TGCGCCAGCAGCATCGGACAGCACAGCGGGGAGCTGTTTTTT.